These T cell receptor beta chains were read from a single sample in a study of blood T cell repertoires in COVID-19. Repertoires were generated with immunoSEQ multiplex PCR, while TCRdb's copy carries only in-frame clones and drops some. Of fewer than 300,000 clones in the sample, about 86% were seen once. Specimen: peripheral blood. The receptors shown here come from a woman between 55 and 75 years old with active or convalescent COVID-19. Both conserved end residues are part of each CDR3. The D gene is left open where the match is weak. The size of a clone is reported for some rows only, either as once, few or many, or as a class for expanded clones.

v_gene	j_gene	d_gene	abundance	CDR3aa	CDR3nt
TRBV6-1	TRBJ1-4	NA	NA	CASSDGHSRNEKLFF	TGTGCCAGCAGTGATGGACATTCTAGAAATGAAAAACTGTTTTTT
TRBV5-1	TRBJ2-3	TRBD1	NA	CASSLGQGGTDTQYF	TGCGCCAGCAGCTTGGGACAGGGAGGCACAGATACGCAGTATTTT
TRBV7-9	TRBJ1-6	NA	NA	CASSLGGGNSPLHF	TGTGCCAGCAGCTTAGGGGGGGGGAATTCACCCCTCCACTTT
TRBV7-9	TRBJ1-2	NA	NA	CASSLGMGGPKGSDTF	TGTGCCAGCAGCTTAGGGATGGGAGGACCGAAGGGTAGCGACACCTTC
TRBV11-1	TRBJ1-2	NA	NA	CASSPRARGANGYTF	TGTGCCAGCAGCCCCCGCGCGCGGGGGGCCAATGGCTACACCTTC
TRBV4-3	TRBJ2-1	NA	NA	CASSQYRVDEQFF	TGCGCCAGCAGCCAATACAGGGTTGATGAGCAGTTCTTC
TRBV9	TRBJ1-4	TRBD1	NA	CASSAGQGYEKLFF	TGTGCCAGCAGCGCGGGACAGGGGTATGAAAAACTGTTTTTT
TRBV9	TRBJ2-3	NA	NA	CASSYPEAALSTDTQYF	TGTGCCAGCAGCTACCCTGAGGCAGCTCTTAGCACAGATACGCAGTATTTT
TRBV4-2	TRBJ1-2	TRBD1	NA	CASSPGQGAYYGYTF	TGTGCCAGCAGCCCCGGACAGGGGGCATACTATGGCTACACCTTC
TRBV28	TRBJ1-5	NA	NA	CASSPQGIYNQPQHF	TGTGCCAGCAGTCCCCAGGGAATCTACAATCAGCCCCAGCATTTT
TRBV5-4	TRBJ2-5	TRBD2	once	CASSLASGAQETQYF	TGTGCCAGCAGCTTGGCTAGCGGGGCCCAAGAGACCCAGTACTTC
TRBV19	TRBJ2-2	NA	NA	CASSIERTGELFF	TGTGCCAGTAGTATAGAGAGGACCGGGGAGCTGTTTTTT
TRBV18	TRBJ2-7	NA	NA	CASSPGGDYEQYF	TGTGCCAGCTCACCAGGAGGGGACTACGAGCAGTACTTC
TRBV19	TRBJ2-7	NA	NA	CASSISQGPYEQYF	TGTGCCAGTAGTATCTCGCAGGGGCCCTACGAGCAGTACTTC
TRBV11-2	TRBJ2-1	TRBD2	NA	CASTKGRGPYNEQFF	TGTGCCAGCACTAAAGGGAGGGGCCCCTACAATGAGCAGTTCTTC
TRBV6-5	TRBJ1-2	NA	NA	CASSYSRTDGGYTF	TGTGCCAGCAGTTACTCCCGGACAGACGGGGGCTACACCTTC
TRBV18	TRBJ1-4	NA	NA	CASSPAAINEKLFF	TGTGCCAGCTCACCAGCGGCGATTAATGAAAAACTGTTTTTT
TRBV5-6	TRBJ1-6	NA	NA	CASSLASNSPLHF	TGTGCCAGCAGCTTGGCGAGTAATTCACCCCTCCACTTT
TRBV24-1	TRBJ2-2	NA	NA	CATKGGNTGELFF	TGTGCCACAAAGGGAGGGAACACCGGGGAGCTGTTTTTT
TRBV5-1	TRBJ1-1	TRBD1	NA	CASSFGTVTEAFF	TGCGCCAGCAGCTTCGGGACAGTCACTGAAGCTTTCTTT
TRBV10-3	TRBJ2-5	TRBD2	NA	CAIATSVETQYF	TGTGCCATCGCGACTAGCGTAGAGACCCAGTACTTC
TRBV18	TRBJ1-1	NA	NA	CASSGASRDTEAFF	TGTGCCAGCTCAGGCGCATCGAGGGACACTGAAGCTTTCTTT
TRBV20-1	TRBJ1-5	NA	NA	CSASRRGLNQPQHF	TGCAGTGCTAGTCGTAGGGGTTTAAATCAGCCCCAGCATTTT
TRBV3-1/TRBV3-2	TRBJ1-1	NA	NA	CASSPTGVTEAFF	TGTGCCAGCAGTCCTACAGGAGTCACTGAAGCTTTCTTT
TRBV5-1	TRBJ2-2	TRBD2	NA	CASSIKTSGNTGELFF	TGCGCCAGCAGTATTAAGACTAGCGGGAACACCGGGGAGCTGTTTTTT
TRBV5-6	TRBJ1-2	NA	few	CASSLVGGNYGYTF	TGTGCCAGCAGCTTGGTTGGGGGGAACTATGGCTACACCTTC
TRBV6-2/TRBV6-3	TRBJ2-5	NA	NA	CASSDWGTEVTETQYF	TGTGCCAGCAGCGATTGGGGGACTGAGGTAACAGAGACCCAGTACTTC
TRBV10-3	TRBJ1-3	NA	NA	CAISSSGNTIYF	TGTGCCATCAGCTCTAGTGGAAACACCATATATTTT
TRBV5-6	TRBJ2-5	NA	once	CASSREETQYF	TGTGCCAGCAGCCGGGAGGAGACCCAGTACTTC
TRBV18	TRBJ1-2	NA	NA	CASSPARGNGYTF	TGTGCCAGCTCACCGGCGCGGGGGAATGGCTACACCTTC
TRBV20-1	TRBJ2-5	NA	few	CSASYAGESGETQYF	TGCAGTGCTAGTTATGCAGGGGAATCCGGGGAGACCCAGTACTTC
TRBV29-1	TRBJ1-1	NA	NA	CSVVRVLTVMNTEAFF	TGCAGCGTTGTAAGGGTCCTGACAGTCATGAACACTGAAGCTTTCTTT
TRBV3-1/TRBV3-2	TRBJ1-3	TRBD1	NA	CASSQLTGSPTSSGNTIYF	TGTGCCAGCAGCCAGCTGACAGGGTCACCGACGAGCTCTGGAAACACCATATATTTT